This passage covers 21 T cell receptor beta chains from one sample sequenced in a study of OX40 agonist ivuxolimab in advanced cancers. Method: immunoSEQ multiplex PCR; TCRdb's copy keeps in-frame clones and lacks some. Of about 50,000 clones listed, nearly 80% are singletons. The sequenced sample was CD4+ or CD8+ T cells sorted from blood, obtained in a trial of the OX40 agonist ivuxolimab. The receptors come from an adult with an advanced solid tumor such as melanoma, head and neck, liver or kidney cancer.

The V and J genes are TRBV5-3 and TRBJ2-1; D gene unclear. TRBV5-3 is flagged as an ORF with uncertain function. V was trimmed by 4 bases and J by 0 bases, leaving 20 bases between them. The CDR3 runs 18 residues. CDR3 in DNA: TGTGCCAGAAGCATTCCTGCGCGACGGAAGAGCTCCTACAATGAGCAGTTCTTC. It is translated as CARSIPARRKSSYNEQFF.

The genes are TRBV18 and TRBJ1-6; 7 bases are a match to TRBD1. Germline loops: CDR1 KGHSH, CDR2 LQKENI. The CDR3 runs 16 residues. V shed 3 bases, J shed 5 bases, and the junction held 7 bases outside the gene matches. The CDR3 coding sequence is TGTGCCAGCTCACCGGGCAGGGGGGGAAATAATTCACCCCTCCACTTT. Translation: CASSPGRGGNNSPLHF.

This sequence joins TRBV19 and TRBJ1-5, with D hard to call. V was pared by 1 base and J by 6 bases, with 13 bases between. From germline, CDR1 is LNHDA and CDR2 SQIVND (reference sequence). The length of the CDR3 is 15 residues. The CDR3 coding sequence is TGTGCCAGTAGTATAGTGGGAGGGATTATTCAGCCCCAGCATTTT. This codes for CASSIVGGIIQPQHF.

The V gene is TRBV10-1, the J gene TRBJ2-1; 15 bases are shared with TRBD2. The V gene's germline CDR1 is WNHNN and CDR2 SYGVQD (reference sequence). This CDR3 region has 18 residues. V trimming: 4 bases; J trimming: 2 bases; junction bases outside the gene matches: 6. CDR3 protein: CASSAGTSGGPPYNEQFF. CDR3 DNA sequence: TGCGCCAGCAGTGCAGGGACTAGCGGGGGGCCCCCCTACAATGAGCAGTTCTTC.

The chain carries TRBV27 and TRBJ1-2; D is unclear. Germline CDR1 and CDR2: MNHEY and SMNVEV (reference sequence). The CDR3 loop spans 15 amino acids. Trimming left V 3 bases short and J 2 bases short, with 13 bases between. CDR3 amino acids: CASSFVESGNYGYTF. The CDR3 coding sequence is TGTGCCAGCAGTTTCGTCGAGTCGGGGAACTATGGCTACACCTTC.

The chain carries TRBV7-2 and TRBJ1-1; 7 nucleotides match TRBD1. CDR3 length equals 15 residues. The germline V gene has CDR1 SGHTA and CDR2 FQGNSA. The V segment lost 6 bases and the J segment 2 bases; nucleotides outside the gene matches: 9. This CDR3 is CASSRWDSPNTEAFF. CDR3 DNA sequence: TGTGCCAGCAGTCGTTGGGACAGCCCAAACACTGAAGCTTTCTTT.

The genes are TRBV15 and TRBJ2-5; TRBD2 might be the D (6 bases). CDR1 is LNHNV and CDR2 is YYDKDF in the germline V gene (reference sequence). V lost 5 bases, J lost 4 bases, and 11 bases lay in between. The CDR3 extends over 13 amino acids. CDR3 nucleotide sequence: TGTGCCACCAGCGGCGGAGGGACAGAGACCCAGTACTTC. Residues: CATSGGGTETQYF.

The V gene is TRBV5-6, the J gene TRBJ2-5, with 13 bases that match TRBD2. The CDR3 is 15 amino acids. J gave up 4 bases and V 4 bases, and 4 bases lay outside the gene matches. Germline V CDR1 and CDR2: SGHDT, YYEEEE. The CDR3 coding sequence is TGTGCCAGCAGCCTACTAGCGGGGGGGCGAGAGACCCAGTACTTC. It is translated as CASSLLAGGRETQYF.

This clone appeared a single time. The rearrangement joins TRBV18 to TRBJ2-3; 8 nucleotides align to TRBD1. This CDR3 is built from 13 residues. Germline-derived CDR1 and CDR2 are KGHSH and LQKENI. V trimming: 8 bases; J trimming: 5 bases; junction bases outside the gene matches: 6. In nucleotides, the CDR3 is TGTGCCAGCCGTAGGACAGGGAGAGATACGCAGTATTTT. Its protein is CASRRTGRDTQYF.

V usage is TRBV5-5 and J usage is TRBJ1-5; the D gene is possibly TRBD1 (5 bases). V lost 0 bases and J 4 bases, leaving 14 bases between the germline ends. The CDR3 is made up of 16 amino acids. Germline values: CDR1 SGHKS, CDR2 YYEKEE (reference sequence). Here the CDR3 reads CASSLARTAGNQPQHF. The CDR3 DNA sequence: TGTGCCAGCAGCTTGGCCAGAACGGCAGGGAATCAGCCCCAGCATTTT.

Only a few counts were recorded for this clone. The rearrangement joins TRBV14 to TRBJ1-1; the match to TRBD1 covers 11 bases. After removal of 4 bases from V and 3 bases from J, the junction contained 7 bases not matched to a gene. Germline V gives CDR1 SGHDN, CDR2 FVKESK. The CDR3 is 16 residues long. The CDR3 sequence is CASSPRDRGGDTEAFF. The CDR3 DNA follows: TGTGCCAGCAGCCCCCGGGACAGGGGGGGGGACACTGAAGCTTTCTTT.

The chain is built from TRBV18 and TRBJ1-1; a weak D match, TRBD1 (5 bases). Germline values: CDR1 KGHSH, CDR2 LQKENI. V was shortened by 2 bases and J by 3 bases, with 13 bases between the two germline ends. The CDR3 is made up of 15 amino acids. The CDR3 DNA sequence: TGTGCCAGCTCACCAGGCGGGGCTTGGGACACTGAAGCTTTCTTT. It yields the protein CASSPGGAWDTEAFF.

This clone has only one observation. This rearrangement joins TRBV5-4 to TRBJ1-2; TRBD1 aligns across 7 bases. Germline CDR1 is SGHNT and CDR2 is YYREEE (reference sequence). V lost 4 bases to trimming and J lost 3 bases; unmatched junction nucleotides: 3. The CDR3 spans 13 residues. CDR3: CASSLGQDYGYTF. The CDR3 nucleotides are TGTGCCAGCAGCCTTGGACAGGACTATGGCTACACCTTC. The whole variable domain, remainder taken from reference TRBV5-4 and TRBJ1-2, is ETGVTQSPTHLIKTRGQQVTLRCSSQSGHNTVSWYQQALGQGPQFIFQYYREEENGRGNFPPRFSGLQFPNYSSELNVNALELDDSALYLCASSLGQDYGYTFGSGTRLTVV.

This clone has a single count. This chain links TRBV7-2 with TRBJ1-1; D is unclear. Germline-derived CDR1 and CDR2 are SGHTA and FQGNSA. The CDR3 contains 14 residues. The V gene lost 5 bases and the J gene lost 1 base, with 11 bases spanning the gap. CDR3 loop: CASSRRTENTEAFF. In DNA, the CDR3 is TGTGCCAGCAGCCGTCGGACGGAGAACACTGAAGCTTTCTTT.

The chain carries TRBV6-5 and TRBJ2-5; TRBD1 or TRBD2 may be the D gene (5 bases each). Germline V CDR1 and CDR2: MNHEY, SVGAGI. The CDR3 consists of 14 residues. V lost 4 bases and J 5 bases, leaving 14 bases between the germline ends. The DNA for the CDR3 is TGTGCCAGCAGTTGTGCAGGGAGAAGGGAGACCCAGTACTTC. It translates to CASSCAGRRETQYF.

The chain combines TRBV30 with TRBJ2-3; 11 nucleotides align to TRBD2. Unmatched junction bases numbered 6, after V lost 6 bases and J lost 4 bases. The CDR3 runs 14 residues. The V gene's germline CDR1 is GTSNPN and CDR2 SVGIG (reference sequence). In DNA, the CDR3 is TGTGCCTGTTCCGGGACTAGCGGTTCAGATACGCAGTATTTT. Translating gives CACSGTSGSDTQYF. Using reference TRBV30 and TRBJ2-3 for the parts outside the CDR3, the full variable domain is SQTIHQWPATLVQPVGSPLSLECTVEGTSNPNLYWYRQAAGRGLQLLFYSVGIGQISSEVPQNLSASRPQDRQFILSSKKLLLSDSGFYLCACSGTSGSDTQYFGPGTRLTVL.

The V and J genes are TRBV5-1 and TRBJ2-7; TRBD2 matches at 7 bases. Germline V gene data show CDR1 as SGHRS and CDR2 as YFSETQ. Trimming at V came to 0 bases and at J to 0 bases, leaving 6 bases not matched to a gene. The CDR3 totals 16 residues. The DNA for the CDR3 is TGCGCCAGCAGCTTGGCCGGTCTAGCGGACTCCTACGAGCAGTACTTC. Protein sequence: CASSLAGLADSYEQYF.

The CDR3 here is CASSPDLAGGYNEQFF. CDR3 coding DNA: TGTGCCAGCTCACCAGACCTAGCGGGGGGTTACAATGAGCAGTTCTTC. The V and J genes are TRBV18 and TRBJ2-1, with 11 bases identical to TRBD2. V was pared by 2 bases and J by 4 bases, with 4 bases of the junction left unmatched. The CDR3 length is 16 residues. Germline CDR1 and CDR2: KGHSH and LQKENI.

This clone was recorded only once. The chain combines TRBV5-4 with TRBJ2-6; TRBD1 agrees at 11 bases. Looked up from germline, CDR1 is SGHNT and CDR2 is YYREEE (reference sequence). CDR3 length: 17 amino acids. Trimming took 5 bases from V and 2 from J; bases not matched to a gene: 6. The CDR3 loop is CASSPDRGRAGANVLTF. CDR3 sequence (DNA): TGTGCCAGCAGTCCGGACAGGGGGCGGGCTGGGGCCAACGTCCTGACTTTC.

This clone was observed a single time. V gene TRBV7-2 combines with J gene TRBJ2-5, with TRBD2 identical over 9 bases. V lost 5 bases, J lost 5 bases, and 9 bases stayed unmatched. The CDR3 contains 15 residues. CDR1 is SGHTA and CDR2 is FQGNSA in the germline V gene. The CDR3 loop is CASSTRLAVEETQYF. CDR3 nucleotides: TGTGCCAGCAGCACCAGACTAGCGGTAGAGGAGACCCAGTACTTC. The whole variable domain, remainder taken from reference TRBV7-2 and TRBJ2-5, is GAGVSQSPSNKVTEKGKDVELRCDPISGHTALYWYRQSLGQGLEFLIYFQGNSAPDKSGLPSDRFSAERTGGSVSTLTIQRTQQEDSAVYLCASSTRLAVEETQYFGPGTRLLVL.

The V gene is TRBV25-1, the J gene TRBJ1-2; possible D gene TRBD1, 5 bases. CDR1 and CDR2 (germline): MGHDK, SYGVNS. This CDR3 spans 14 amino acids. V shed 2 bases and J shed 4 bases, with 11 bases lying between them. CDR3 protein: CASSEIRDFYGYTF. The CDR3 nucleotides are TGTGCCAGCAGTGAAATAAGGGACTTCTATGGCTACACCTTC.